The clone carrying this T cell receptor beta chain has just a few counts. No antigen is known for it. From the RT-PCR reads, TCRdb called clonotypes with MiXCR, one entry per CDR3 protein. The top ten clones hold about a tenth of a sample with around 790,000 distinct CDR3 sequences, 21% of them seen once. This entry belongs to a study of response to subunit inactivated influenza vaccine. Study-wide findings and caveats: A suggestion made by the authors is that each seasonal influenza vaccination recruits few new T cells.

V lost 4 bases to trimming and J lost 7 bases; unmatched junction nucleotides: 6. The CDR3 has 14 residues. Sequences were derived from PBMCs from blood, sampled more than 4 days after vaccination. The rearrangement uses TRBV12-3 or TRBV12-4 and TRBJ2-3, with TRBD1 matching 9 bases. The origin of this receptor is a man aged 45-65 years who received an inactivated influenza vaccine. The CDR3 sequence is CASSSSGTGNTQYF. In DNA, the CDR3 is TGTGCCAGCAGTTCTTCCGGGACAGGGAATACGCAGTATTTT.